Listed below are T cell receptor beta chains from one sample, sequenced in a study of T cell clusters in autoimmune cytopenias. TCRdb processed the multiplex PCR reads again and assigns one entry to each CDR3 protein, with no DNA. The table for this sample gives about 170 distinct CDR3 sequences. The material sequenced was peripheral blood. The receptors shown here come from a human donor with an autoimmune cytopenia or autoimmune hepatitis (not recorded which). The CDR3 runs from the conserved cysteine through the conserved F or W. The size field is filled for only some rows; it gives once, few, many or a size class.

cdr3_aa j_call clone_size v_call
CASRPLRASQETQYF TRBJ2-5 NA TRBV27
CASSLGHLDGYTF TRBJ1-2 hyperexpanded TRBV6-5
CASSQNRGTGNTIYF TRBJ1-3 NA TRBV4-3
CASSDGGATDTQYF TRBJ2-3 large TRBV6-4
CASSLRPDERAFF TRBJ1-1 medium-sized TRBV7-6
CASSAETGGAYEQYF TRBJ2-7 NA TRBV27
CASSLATSVLFPGNEQFF TRBJ2-7 NA TRBV12-3/TRBV12-4
CASSSGTSGRPDTQYF TRBJ2-3 large TRBV6-4
CASSEEPGLAYNEQFF TRBJ2-1 NA TRBV19
CASTERDPHTGELFF TRBJ2-2 hyperexpanded TRBV11-3
CASSESAGPPYEQYF TRBJ2-7 large TRBV6-1
CASSFLAGGHGETQYF TRBJ2-5 large TRBV11-3
CARIYRGPRYTF TRBJ1-2 medium-sized TRBV10-1
CSGGVSSYNEQFF TRBJ2-1 hyperexpanded TRBV29-1
CSVGDRGQETQYF TRBJ2-5 hyperexpanded TRBV29-1
CSARATSGYEQYF TRBJ2-7 medium-sized TRBV20-1
CASSYGERTHDEQYF TRBJ2-7 large TRBV6-6
CASSQDWVPGSTYEQYF TRBJ2-7 medium-sized TRBV4-3
CATSDPNGINNEQFF TRBJ2-1 medium-sized TRBV24-1
CASSVRVAGANVLTF TRBJ2-6 NA TRBV9
CASSQGQTYSGNTIYF TRBJ1-3 medium-sized TRBV4-3
CASSERDIGYNEQFF TRBJ2-1 large TRBV6-1
CASSEESWDTEAFF TRBJ1-1 large TRBV19
CASSYGRATDTQYF TRBJ2-3 large TRBV6-2/TRBV6-3
CASSYLGQGRGNTEAFF TRBJ1-1 medium-sized TRBV6-6
CASSLATSGLFPGNEQFF TRBJ2-1 medium-sized TRBV12-3/TRBV12-4
CASSQDTSGGWGELFF TRBJ2-2 medium-sized TRBV4-2
CASGGTYTGELFF TRBJ2-2 large TRBV7-2
CSARPGRGSNQPQHF TRBJ1-5 medium-sized TRBV20-1
CASSYYGRSTDTQYF TRBJ2-3 hyperexpanded TRBV6-2/TRBV6-3
CAISEGQRLYGYTF TRBJ1-2 hyperexpanded TRBV10-3
CASSQDRSLTYNEQFF TRBJ2-1 NA TRBV4-3
CATSRDAVAGETQYF TRBJ2-5 hyperexpanded TRBV15
CASSFGAGEQPQHF TRBJ1-5 medium-sized TRBV28
CAITVEAGRPGGLDYEQYF TRBJ2-7 medium-sized TRBV10-3
CAWSGGNIQYF TRBJ2-4 large TRBV30
CASSLTGVKEETQYF TRBJ2-5 medium-sized TRBV5-1
CATRGGETTGELFF TRBJ2-2 large TRBV15
CASSPSYSVTEAFF TRBJ1-1 medium-sized TRBV12-3/TRBV12-4